This T cell receptor beta chain emerged from a study of patients and donors after allogeneic stem cell transplantation. This clonotype was seen more than once but under ten times. One entry per CDR3 protein results from TCRdb running MiXCR on the RT-PCR reads. The repertoire consists of 150,000 to 200,000 distinct CDR3 sequences, with less than 45% occurring once and the leading ten covering less than 40%. Germline CDR1 and CDR2: SGHTA and FQGNSA. CDR3 length: 15 amino acids. With 5 bases removed from V and 0 bases from J, the gap between germline ends came to 11 bases. The chain carries TRBV7-2 and TRBJ1-3, with D possibly TRBD1 on 6 matching bases. Sequenced sample: blood, either unsorted or a sorted T cell fraction (not recorded which). The TCR sequence derives from a human donor who was either an allogeneic HSCT recipient or a stem cell or donor lymphocyte infusion donor (not recorded which). It is not recorded whose cells these are; they may come from a transplant donor. The CDR3 region is CASSIKTGSGNTIYF. The CDR3 nucleotides read TGTGCCAGCAGCATTAAGACAGGCTCTGGAAACACCATATATTTT.